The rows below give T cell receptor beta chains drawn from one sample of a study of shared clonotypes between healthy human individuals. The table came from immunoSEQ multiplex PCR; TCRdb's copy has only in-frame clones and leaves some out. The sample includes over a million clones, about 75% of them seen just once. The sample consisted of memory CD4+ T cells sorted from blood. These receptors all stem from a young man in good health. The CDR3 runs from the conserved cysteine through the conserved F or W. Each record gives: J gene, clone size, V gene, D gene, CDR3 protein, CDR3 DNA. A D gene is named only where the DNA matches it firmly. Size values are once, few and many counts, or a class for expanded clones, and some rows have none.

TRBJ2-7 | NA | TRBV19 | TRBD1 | CASSWDRTYEQYF | TGTGCCAGTAGCTGGGACAGGACCTACGAGCAGTACTTC
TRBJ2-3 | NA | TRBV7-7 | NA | CASSSSSAHTDTQYF | TGTGCTAGCAGCAGCTCTTCGGCCCACACAGATACGCAGTATTTT
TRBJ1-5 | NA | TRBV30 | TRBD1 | CAWSVGQGVGQPQHF | TGTGCCTGGAGTGTAGGACAGGGAGTCGGACAGCCCCAGCATTTT
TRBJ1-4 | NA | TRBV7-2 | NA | CASSSGLLSKKLFF | TGTGCCAGCAGCTCAGGACTTCTGTCGAAGAAACTGTTTTTT
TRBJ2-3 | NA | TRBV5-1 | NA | CASSSGPTDTQYF | TGCGCCAGCAGCTCGGGGCCCACAGATACGCAGTATTTT
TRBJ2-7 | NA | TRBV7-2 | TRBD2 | CASSFSGGPSYEQYF | TGTGCCAGCAGTTTTAGCGGGGGGCCCTCCTACGAGCAGTACTTC
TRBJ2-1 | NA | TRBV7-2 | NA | CASRVRDSYNEQFF | TGTGCCAGCAGGGTCCGGGACTCCTACAATGAGCAGTTCTTC
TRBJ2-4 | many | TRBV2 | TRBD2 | CASSVSGAAKNIQYF | TGTGCCAGCAGTGTAAGCGGGGCAGCCAAAAACATTCAGTACTTC
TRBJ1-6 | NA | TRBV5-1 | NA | CASSLQGSYNSPLHF | TGCGCCAGCAGCTTACAGGGTTCCTATAATTCACCCCTCCACTTT
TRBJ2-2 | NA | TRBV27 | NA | CASSSNTLGSTGELFF | TGTGCCAGCAGTTCAAACACTCTAGGTAGCACCGGGGAGCTGTTTTTT
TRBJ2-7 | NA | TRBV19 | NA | CASTPARGAYEQYF | TGTGCCAGTACGCCTGCCCGCGGGGCCTACGAGCAGTACTTC
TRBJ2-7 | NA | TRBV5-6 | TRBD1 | CASSAGQGAHYEQYF | TGTGCCAGCAGCGCAGGACAGGGGGCCCACTACGAGCAGTACTTC
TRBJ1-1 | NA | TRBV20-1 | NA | CSARPVSEAFF | TGCAGTGCTAGGCCCGTAAGTGAAGCTTTCTTT
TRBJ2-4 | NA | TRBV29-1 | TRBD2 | CSVPGTSGRNDKNIQYF | TGCAGCGTTCCCGGGACTAGCGGGAGAAATGACAAAAACATTCAGTACTTC
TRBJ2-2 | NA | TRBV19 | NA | CASQPQGTGELFF | TGTGCCAGCCAACCCCAGGGCACCGGGGAGCTGTTTTTT
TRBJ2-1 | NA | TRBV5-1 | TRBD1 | CATQSTGTDNEQFF | TGCGCCACCCAGTCAACCGGGACAGACAATGAGCAGTTCTTC
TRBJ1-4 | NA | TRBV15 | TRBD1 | CATSRQTGGTEKLFF | TGTGCCACCAGCAGGCAGACAGGGGGGACGGAAAAACTGTTTTTT
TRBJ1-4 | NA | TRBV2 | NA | CASIEDRQNEKLFF | TGTGCCAGCATCGAGGACAGACAAAATGAAAAACTGTTTTTT
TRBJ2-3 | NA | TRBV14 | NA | CASSQRGAGDTQYF | TGTGCCAGCAGCCAAAGGGGGGCGGGAGATACGCAGTATTTT
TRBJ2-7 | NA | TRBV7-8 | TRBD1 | CASSPGQLLYEQYF | TGTGCCAGCAGCCCGGGACAGTTACTATACGAGCAGTACTTC
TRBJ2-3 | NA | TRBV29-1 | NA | CSVVEDSTDTQYF | TGCAGCGTTGTTGAGGATAGCACAGATACGCAGTATTTT